Listed here are 31 T cell receptor beta chains from one sample, sequenced in a study of CD8+ T cells in alopecia areata. Treatment in this sample: oral pan-JAK inhibitor, 5-10 mg twice daily. Investigators isolated RNA and reverse transcribed it into cDNA to act as the sequencing template. Profiling relied on immunoSEQ multiplex PCR, and the TCRdb table lists in-frame clones only, not all of them. This table has some 170,000 clones, less than 75% appearing once. Material: CD4+ T cells sorted from blood, obtained at roughly week 55, from a patient treated with tofacitinib. The receptors derive from a human donor with alopecia areata.

The rearrangement uses TRBV12-5 and TRBJ1-5; no clear D gene. The V end lost 2 bases, the J end lost 2 bases, and 7 bases lay between the germline ends. The germline gives CDR1 LGHNT, CDR2 FRNRAP. The CDR3 is made up of 14 amino acids. CDR3 region: CASGLSVGNQPQHF. DNA of the CDR3: TGTGCTAGTGGTTTGTCGGTGGGCAATCAGCCCCAGCATTTT.

This chain joins TRBV7-2 and TRBJ2-2, with 7 bases matching TRBD1. The V gene's germline CDR1 is SGHTA and CDR2 FQGNSA. The CDR3 has 15 amino acids. The V segment lost 2 bases and the J segment 4 bases; nucleotides outside the gene matches: 4. CDR3 DNA sequence: TGTGCCAGCAGCTTAACGGGACAGCCCACCGGGGAGCTGTTTTTT. Encoded protein: CASSLTGQPTGELFF.

This chain links TRBV12-5 with TRBJ1-5; perhaps TRBD1 as D (6 bases). The germline gives CDR1 LGHNT, CDR2 FRNRAP. V was shortened by 0 bases and J by 6 bases, with 18 bases between the two germline ends. CDR3 length: 17 amino acids. CDR3 nucleotides: TGTGCTAGTGGTTTGGTACTTGGGGAAGGGGGTAGTCAGCCCCAGCATTTT. The encoded protein is CASGLVLGEGGSQPQHF. The complete variable domain, with remaining parts taken from reference TRBV12-5 and TRBJ1-5, reads DARVTQTPRHKVTEMGQEVTMRCQPILGHNTVFWYRQTMMQGLELLAYFRNRAPLDDSGMPKDRFSAEMPDATLATLKIQPSEPRDSAVYFCASGLVLGEGGSQPQHFGDGTRLSIL.

The V gene is TRBV2, the J gene TRBJ1-1, with D uncertain. The CDR3 loop spans 14 amino acids. The V end was cut by 5 bases, the J end by 0 bases, with 10 bases between. From germline, CDR1 is SNHLY and CDR2 FYNNEI. The CDR3 reads CASSRDRLNTEAFF. The CDR3 DNA reads TGTGCCAGCAGTCGAGACCGACTGAACACTGAAGCTTTCTTT.

This clone has only one observation. The rearrangement links TRBV30 to TRBJ1-2; the D is unclear. V lost 0 bases and J lost 0, with 14 bases in between. Germline V gene sequence: CDR1 GTSNPN, CDR2 SVGIG (reference sequence). The CDR3 is made up of 16 amino acids. CDR3: CAWSVGWLRSNYGYTF. The CDR3 DNA is TGTGCCTGGAGTGTTGGTTGGCTCCGTTCTAACTATGGCTACACCTTC.

The chain joins TRBV6-1 to TRBJ2-3; weak D call: TRBD2 (6 bases). Trimming pared 2 bases from V and 13 bases from J, leaving 13 bases between. CDR3 length equals 12 residues. The germline V gene has CDR1 MNHNS and CDR2 SASEGT. The CDR3 protein is CASSELARVEYF. Here the CDR3 DNA reads TGTGCCAGCAGTGAACTAGCGAGAGTGGAGTATTTT.

V is TRBV27 and J is TRBJ2-7; 8 positions agree with TRBD1. Unmatched junction bases numbered 4, after V lost 5 bases and J lost 7 bases. Germline CDR1 MNHEY, CDR2 SMNVEV (reference sequence). This CDR3 contains 12 residues. CDR3 DNA sequence: TGTGCCAGCAGTCCCGACAGGGGTGAGCAGTACTTC. Translation gives CASSPDRGEQYF.

Ten or more counts support this clone. This sequence joins TRBV7-9 and TRBJ2-2; the D call may be TRBD1 or TRBD2 (5 bases each). The germline CDR1 and CDR2 sequences are SEHNR and FQNEAQ (reference sequence). The CDR3 is 17 residues long. V lost 0 bases and J lost 0, with 11 bases in between. This CDR3 reads CASSLARGFTNTGELFF. The CDR3 DNA reads as TGTGCCAGCAGCTTAGCGAGGGGTTTCACGAACACCGGGGAGCTGTTTTTT.

The chain has TRBV4-2 and TRBJ2-4, with a weak D call TRBD1 (6 bases). Trimming took 0 bases from V and 0 from J, leaving 15 bases between them. Germline V gene sequence: CDR1 LGHNA, CDR2 YNFKEQ. The CDR3 is 18 residues long. CDR3: CASSQEYRAHLAKNIQYF. DNA of the CDR3: TGTGCCAGCAGCCAAGAGTACAGGGCGCATCTAGCCAAAAACATTCAGTACTTC.

The gene calls are TRBV15 and TRBJ2-2; possibly TRBD1 or TRBD2 for D (5 bases each). Germline V lookup: CDR1 LNHNV, CDR2 YYDKDF (reference sequence). CDR3 size: 16 residues. The V end lost 0 bases, the J end lost 2 bases, and 10 bases lay between the germline ends. The CDR3 nucleotides read TGTGCCACCAGCAGAGATGGACGGGGCAACACCGGGGAGCTGTTTTTT. Translated, it gives CATSRDGRGNTGELFF. The variable domain in full, with the rest retrieved from reference TRBV15 and TRBJ2-2, is DAMVIQNPRYQVTQFGKPVTLSCSQTLNHNVMYWYQQKSSQAPKLLFHYYDKDFNNEADTPDNFQSRRPNTSFCFLDIRSPGLGDTAMYLCATSRDGRGNTGELFFGEGSRLTVL.

The chain has TRBV14 and TRBJ2-1, with TRBD2 as a possible D gene (6 bases). V was clipped by 4 bases and J by 4 bases, with 17 bases between them. In germline, CDR1 is SGHDN, CDR2 FVKESK. The CDR3 spans 16 residues. This CDR3 is CASSLTGGSGYNEQFF. The CDR3 DNA is TGTGCCAGCAGCCTAACCGGAGGGTCTGGTTACAATGAGCAGTTCTTC.

CDR3 loop: CASSDEAFRDEQFF. The CDR3, as DNA: TGTGCCAGCAGTGATGAGGCCTTCCGGGATGAGCAGTTCTTC. The chain carries TRBV6-1 and TRBJ2-1; D uncertain. The CDR3 extends over 14 amino acids. Deletions cut 3 bases from V and 8 bases from J, with 14 bases between. Per germline, CDR1 MNHNS and CDR2 SASEGT.

The chain is built from TRBV13 and TRBJ1-6; a weak D match, TRBD1 (5 bases). The CDR3 totals 17 residues. V was trimmed by 3 bases and J by 9 bases, leaving 21 bases between them. Germline values: CDR1 PRHDT, CDR2 FYEKMQ (reference sequence). CDR3 DNA sequence: TGTGCCAGCAGCTTCGGGGGAGTGGCGGGGTTCCGTTCACCCCTCCACTTT. Translated, it gives CASSFGGVAGFRSPLHF.

The genes are TRBV4-3 and TRBJ2-5; D is unresolved. CDR1 and CDR2 (germline): LGHNA, YSLEER. This CDR3 contains 15 residues. Trimming left V 0 bases short and J 5 bases short, with 13 bases between. As DNA, the CDR3 is TGCGCCAGCAGCCAAGACACCCCGCAAAGGGAGACCCAGTACTTC. Translating gives CASSQDTPQRETQYF.

The chain joins TRBV19 to TRBJ2-1; 11 nucleotides line up with TRBD1. In germline, CDR1 is LNHDA, CDR2 SQIVND (reference sequence). The length of the CDR3 is 13 residues. The V segment lost 9 bases and the J segment 8 bases; nucleotides outside the gene matches: 6. The CDR3 nucleotides are TGTGCCAGCGGGACAGGGGGATACGATGAGCAGTTCTTC. It translates to CASGTGGYDEQFF. The full variable domain, rest sourced from reference TRBV19 and TRBJ2-1, is DGGITQSPKYLFRKEGQNVTLSCEQNLNHDAMYWYRQDPGQGLRLIYYSQIVNDFQKGDIAEGYSVSREKKESFPLTVTSAQKNPTAFYLCASGTGGYDEQFFGPGTRLTVL.

The chain joins TRBV30 to TRBJ2-7; D is unresolved. Looked up from germline, CDR1 is GTSNPN and CDR2 is SVGIG (reference sequence). The CDR3 consists of 12 residues. V lost 4 bases to trimming and J lost 3 bases, with 10 bases between them. The CDR3 region has the DNA TGTGCCTGGAAGGGTGGGGACTACGAGCAGTACTTC. Encoded protein: CAWKGGDYEQYF.

The gene calls are TRBV30 and TRBJ2-5; 7 bases line up with TRBD2. Per the germline V gene, CDR1 is GTSNPN and CDR2 is SVGIG (reference sequence). This CDR3 contains 14 residues. After removal of 5 bases from V and 2 bases from J, the junction contained 8 bases not matched to a gene. As DNA, the CDR3 is TGTGCCTGGTCGCCGGGACTACGGCAAGAGACCCAGTACTTC. Its translation: CAWSPGLRQETQYF.

V and J are TRBV5-6 and TRBJ2-1; TRBD2 matches at 9 bases. Germline V lookup: CDR1 SGHDT, CDR2 YYEEEE. CDR3 length equals 16 residues. V trimming: 4 bases; J trimming: 2 bases; junction bases outside the gene matches: 7. The CDR3 region has the DNA TGTGCCAGCAGCCCAATAGGCGGGGGGGCCTACAATGAGCAGTTCTTC. Amino acid sequence: CASSPIGGGAYNEQFF.

V and J are TRBV5-6 and TRBJ2-1, with D possibly being TRBD1 (6 bases). The V end was cut by 0 bases, the J end by 2 bases, with 9 bases between. There are 15 residues in the CDR3. Germline CDR1 reads SGHDT; CDR2 reads YYEEEE. CDR3 in DNA: TGTGCCAGCAGCTTGGGGACAGCGACCTACAATGAGCAGTTCTTC. It yields the protein CASSLGTATYNEQFF.

V is TRBV5-6 and J is TRBJ2-2; D is unclear. The ends were cut back, 4 bases at V and 10 bases at J, with 11 bases in the middle. Germline V gene data show CDR1 as SGHDT and CDR2 as YYEEEE. The CDR3 totals 12 residues. CDR3 nucleotide sequence: TGTGCCAGCAGCCGCCCCCTCCAGGAGCTGTTTTTT. It encodes CASSRPLQELFF.

The DNA of the CDR3 is TGCAGCGTTGAAGGCCAAGGGGGGTCAGATACGCAGTATTTT. It yields the protein CSVEGQGGSDTQYF. The chain joins TRBV29-1 to TRBJ2-3, with D perhaps given as TRBD1 or TRBD2 (6 bases each). The germline V gene has CDR1 SQVTM and CDR2 ANQGSEA. Trimming took off 1 base at V and 4 bases at J, with 12 bases between the two ends. The CDR3 covers 14 residues.

This chain uses TRBV7-9 with TRBJ2-3, with unresolved D. The germline V gene has CDR1 SEHNR and CDR2 FQNEAQ (reference sequence). V was cut by 2 bases and J by 6 bases, with 9 bases left in between. The CDR3 is 13 amino acids. DNA of the CDR3: TGTGCCAGCAGCTTATTGTCTCTGGATACGCAGTATTTT. Its translation: CASSLLSLDTQYF.

This sequence joins TRBV15 and TRBJ2-5, with 10 bases matching TRBD1. Per germline, CDR1 LNHNV and CDR2 YYDKDF (reference sequence). With 4 bases clipped from V and 4 bases from J, the junction kept 9 bases outside the gene matches. The CDR3 length is 16 residues. The CDR3 nucleotides read TGTGCCACCAGCATCACGGGACAGGGGACGGGAGAGACCCAGTACTTC. It codes for CATSITGQGTGETQYF.

This clone was recorded a few times. The genes are TRBV29-1 and TRBJ1-2; TRBD1 is a possible D gene (5 bases). Trimming pared 5 bases from V and 8 bases from J, leaving 18 bases between. Germline V gene data show CDR1 as SQVTM and CDR2 as ANQGSEA. The CDR3 loop spans 13 amino acids. As DNA, the CDR3 is TGCAGCGTTAGTCAGGACATCCCCAACGGCTACACCTTC. It encodes CSVSQDIPNGYTF. The variable domain in full, completed from reference TRBV29-1 and TRBJ1-2, reads SAVISQKPSRDICQRGTSLTIQCQVDSQVTMMFWYRQQPGQSLTLIATANQGSEATYESGFVIDKFPISRPNLTFSTLTVSNMSPEDSSIYLCSVSQDIPNGYTFGSGTRLTVV.

The chain links TRBV2 to TRBJ1-1; 9 positions match TRBD1. V dropped 6 bases and J dropped 10; count of bases not matched to a gene: 6. The CDR3 covers 12 residues. From germline, CDR1 is SNHLY and CDR2 FYNNEI. The CDR3 here is CASRGDRALAFF. CDR3 nucleotides: TGTGCCAGCAGAGGGGACAGGGCGTTAGCTTTCTTT.

This clone was counted between two and nine times. The chain employs TRBV29-1 and TRBJ2-7, with unresolved D. Per the germline V gene, CDR1 is SQVTM and CDR2 is ANQGSEA. This CDR3 contains 11 residues. Trimming took 4 bases from V and 7 from J, leaving 11 bases between them. CDR3 amino acids: CSVGRHGEQYF. The DNA for the CDR3 is TGCAGCGTTGGACGTCACGGGGAGCAGTACTTC.

As concerns this clone: A read error is possible here, since a much larger clone lies one base away. J is TRBJ1-1 and V is TRBV5-6, with TRBD1 identical over 8 bases. The CDR3 extends over 13 amino acids. J lost 4 bases, V lost 1 base, and 0 bases had no gene match. Germline lookup yields CDR1 SGHDT and CDR2 YYEEEE. In DNA, the CDR3 is TGTGCCAGCAGCTTGACAGGGGGCACTGAAGCTTTCTTT. Encoded protein: CASSLTGGTEAFF.

The V and J genes are TRBV6-6 and TRBJ2-3; 12 bases agree with TRBD2. The CDR3 is 16 residues long. Per the germline V gene, CDR1 is MNHNY and CDR2 is SVGAGI (reference sequence). The ends lost 2 bases at V and 5 bases at J; junction bases unmatched: 5. The CDR3 sequence is CASSYGLAGGQDTQYF. CDR3 DNA: TGTGCCAGCAGTTACGGGCTAGCGGGGGGGCAAGATACGCAGTATTTT.

This clone was observed a handful of times. The same CDR3 is also encoded by other DNA sequences in this sample. The chain has TRBV7-9 and TRBJ1-3; D possibly corresponds to TRBD1 (5 bases). The germline V gene encodes CDR1 SEHNR and CDR2 FQNEAQ (reference sequence). V was clipped by 2 bases and J by 4 bases, with 9 bases between them. The CDR3 extends over 14 amino acids. CDR3 in amino acids: CASSLKGPGNTIYF. As DNA, the CDR3 is TGTGCCAGCAGCTTAAAGGGACCGGGAAACACCATATATTTT.

This clone appeared a single time. Other DNA variants within this sample encode the same CDR3. V and J are TRBV30 and TRBJ1-1, with unresolved D. CDR1 and CDR2 (germline): GTSNPN, SVGIG (reference sequence). The CDR3 sequence is 13 residues long. V was shortened by 0 bases and J by 3 bases, with 8 bases between the two germline ends. The CDR3 region is CAWSVTGDTEAFF. The CDR3 nucleotides are TGTGCCTGGAGTGTAACGGGAGACACTGAAGCTTTCTTT.

The chain employs TRBV5-1 and TRBJ2-5; either TRBD1 or TRBD2 may fit D (5 bases each). The ends were cut back, 4 bases at V and 0 bases at J, with 10 bases in the middle. Per the germline V gene, CDR1 is SGHRS and CDR2 is YFSETQ. The CDR3 length is 14 residues. CDR3 sequence (DNA): TGCGCCAGCAGCCCCGGGACCAACCAAGAGACCCAGTACTTC. It yields the protein CASSPGTNQETQYF. Supplemented by reference TRBV5-1 and TRBJ2-5, the full variable domain reads KAGVTQTPRYLIKTRGQQVTLSCSPISGHRSVSWYQQTPGQGLQFLFEYFSETQRNKGNFPGRFSGRQFSNSRSEMNVSTLELGDSALYLCASSPGTNQETQYFGPGTRLLVL.